This TCR beta chain was recorded in a study of cytomegalovirus exposure and HLA in healthy donors. Study conclusions and caveats: As confirmed in vitro, a few CMV-associated chains were specific for CMV antigens. V- and J-gene trimming in TCR beta was tied to a missense DCLRE1C variant by an analysis performed later. There was a cluster of highly shared sequence variants that was likely a sequencing artifact.

V lost 2 bases, J lost 0 bases, and 14 bases lay in between. The CDR3 totals 18 residues. The germline V gene has CDR1 LNHDA and CDR2 SQIVND (reference sequence). Primers included in the PCR were 60 Vbeta and 13 Jbeta primers. The assay was immunoSEQ multiplex PCR, and TCRdb's table has in-frame clones only and misses some. There are some 220,000 clones in the sample; 70% to 80% occur only once, and around 2.9% lies in the top ten. Regarding this clone: No antigen is known for it.

The receptor was derived from a woman aged 60-75 years in good health and CMV-seropositive. Sequencing used PBMCs. This sequence joins TRBV19 and TRBJ2-6; perhaps TRBD2 as D (6 bases). The CDR3: CASSIRSGDTSGANVLTF. The CDR3 coding sequence is TGTGCCAGTAGTATACGATCGGGGGATACCTCTGGGGCCAACGTCCTGACTTTC.